The 25 T cell receptor beta chains reported below all come from one sample, sequenced in a study of T cell responses to AZD1222 COVID-19 vaccine. Libraries were prepared by immunoSEQ multiplex PCR; TCRdb keeps only in-frame clonotypes and omits some of them. The repertoire includes 120,000 or so clones, about 90% of them detected once, and about 1.1% sits in the top ten. Specimen: peripheral blood, collected on day 0 of AZD1222 vaccination. Receptors were obtained from an adult in good health.

The V gene is TRBV3-1 (or the pseudogene TRBV3-2), the J gene TRBJ1-1, with TRBD1 matching over 8 bases. Per germline, CDR1 LGHDT and CDR2 YNNKEL (reference sequence). The CDR3 length is 15 residues. V was clipped by 4 bases and J by 6 bases; unmatched bases: 10. The CDR3 protein is CASSPGQGGGAEAFF. The CDR3 bases are TGTGCCAGCAGCCCAGGACAGGGTGGAGGAGCTGAAGCTTTCTTT.

In this sample, this clone turned up once. The V gene is TRBV11-2, the J gene TRBJ2-7, with D uncertain. Trimming cost V 2 bases and J 3 bases, with 8 bases left between them. CDR1 and CDR2 (germline): SGHAT, FQNNGV. The CDR3 spans 13 residues. CDR3 protein: CASSLQTRYEQYF. The CDR3 DNA follows: TGTGCCAGCAGCTTACAAACCCGCTACGAGCAGTACTTC.

This chain links TRBV5-1 with TRBJ2-5; D gene uncertain. Between the trimmed V and J ends, which lost 4 bases and 3 bases, there was a span of 22 bases. The CDR3 is made up of 17 amino acids. In germline, CDR1 is SGHRS, CDR2 YFSETQ. In nucleotides, the CDR3 is TGCGCCAGCAGCAAGCATCGAGAGAATTGGTCTAAAGAGACCCAGTACTTC. It codes for CASSKHRENWSKETQYF. Supplemented by reference TRBV5-1 and TRBJ2-5, the full variable domain reads KAGVTQTPRYLIKTRGQQVTLSCSPISGHRSVSWYQQTPGQGLQFLFEYFSETQRNKGNFPGRFSGRQFSNSRSEMNVSTLELGDSALYLCASSKHRENWSKETQYFGPGTRLLVL.

V is TRBV7-9 and J is TRBJ2-7; 9 bases match TRBD2. This CDR3 contains 16 residues. The V segment lost 5 bases and the J segment 3 bases; nucleotides outside the gene matches: 11. Germline V lookup: CDR1 SEHNR, CDR2 FQNEAQ (reference sequence). The CDR3 here is CASSPPTSGSFYEQYF. The CDR3 DNA reads as TGTGCCAGCAGCCCGCCGACTAGCGGATCTTTCTACGAGCAGTACTTC.

V usage is TRBV14 and J usage is TRBJ2-1, with 7 positions matching TRBD2. This CDR3 spans 16 amino acids. The germline gives CDR1 SGHDN, CDR2 FVKESK. The V segment lost 5 bases and the J segment 3 bases; nucleotides outside the gene matches: 10. The CDR3 sequence is CASSSPTGGDYNEQFF. CDR3 sequence (DNA): TGTGCCAGCAGCTCCCCGACGGGAGGCGACTACAATGAGCAGTTCTTC.

The chain couples TRBV4-2 to TRBJ2-2; TRBD2 is a possible D gene (6 bases). The CDR3 consists of 16 residues. Germline-derived CDR1 and CDR2 are LGHNA and YNFKEQ. Trimming removed 4 bases at V and 1 base at J, with 13 bases between. The CDR3 region has the DNA TGTGCCAGCAGCCCCGGTCCCGGGGGGAACACCGGGGAGCTGTTTTTT. This translates into CASSPGPGGNTGELFF.

The chain joins TRBV30 to TRBJ2-7; D unclear. The CDR3 has 13 amino acids. CDR1 and CDR2 (germline): GTSNPN, SVGIG (reference sequence). Trimming took 1 base from V and 3 from J, leaving 10 bases between them. This chain's CDR3 is CAWSAGLLYEQYF. Here the CDR3 DNA reads TGTGCCTGGAGTGCTGGTTTACTCTACGAGCAGTACTTC.

The chain uses TRBV29-1 and TRBJ2-4, with TRBD2 matching over 14 bases. The CDR3 runs 18 residues. V trimming: 2 bases; J trimming: 7 bases; junction bases outside the gene matches: 13. Per germline, CDR1 SQVTM and CDR2 ANQGSEA. Here the CDR3 reads CSVEWKGTSGSRMNIQYF. The CDR3 nucleotides read TGCAGCGTTGAATGGAAGGGGACTAGCGGGAGTCGTATGAACATTCAGTACTTC. The complete variable domain, with remaining parts taken from reference TRBV29-1 and TRBJ2-4, reads SAVISQKPSRDICQRGTSLTIQCQVDSQVTMMFWYRQQPGQSLTLIATANQGSEATYESGFVIDKFPISRPNLTFSTLTVSNMSPEDSSIYLCSVEWKGTSGSRMNIQYFGAGTRLSVL.

The gene calls are TRBV27 and TRBJ2-3; 10 bases are a match to TRBD2. CDR1 is MNHEY, CDR2 SMNVEV, per germline (reference sequence). The CDR3 is 19 residues long. With V trimmed by 6 bases and J by 5 bases, 20 bases remained unmatched. The CDR3 loop is CASRQFYLGLAGVGDTQYF. The CDR3 bases are TGTGCCAGCAGGCAGTTCTACCTGGGGCTAGCGGGAGTTGGAGATACGCAGTATTTT.

This rearrangement joins TRBV15 to TRBJ1-1; D unresolved. With 5 bases removed from V and 0 bases from J, the gap between germline ends came to 13 bases. From germline, CDR1 is LNHNV and CDR2 YYDKDF (reference sequence). CDR3 length equals 15 residues. The CDR3 protein is CATSFRTGMNTEAFF. The DNA of the CDR3 is TGTGCCACCAGCTTCCGGACGGGCATGAACACTGAAGCTTTCTTT.

The chain is built from TRBV21-1 and TRBJ2-1; TRBD2 is taken as the D call from the table, unchecked against the DNA. TRBV21-1 constitutes a pseudogene. CDR3 length equals 18 residues. CDR3 in DNA: TGTGCCAGCATCCTGACAGGGACTAGCGGGAGATCCTACAATGAGCAGTTCTTC. Its translation is CASILTGTSGRSYNEQFF.

This clone was seen only once. J is TRBJ1-5 and V is TRBV28; no firm D call. Germline loops: CDR1 MDHEN, CDR2 SYDVKM. V was cut by 2 bases and J by 1 base, with 12 bases left in between. This CDR3 has 16 amino acids. The CDR3: CASSLNRERSNQPQHF. As DNA, the CDR3 is TGTGCCAGCAGTTTAAATAGGGAAAGAAGCAATCAGCCCCAGCATTTT.

The chain joins TRBV19 to TRBJ1-4, with D perhaps matching TRBD1 (6 bases). The CDR3 loop spans 14 amino acids. V was shortened by 8 bases and J by 6 bases, with 16 bases between the two germline ends. Germline V CDR1 and CDR2: LNHDA, SQIVND (reference sequence). The CDR3 sequence: CASDWGRGDEKLFF. CDR3 DNA sequence: TGTGCCAGTGACTGGGGTAGGGGGGATGAAAAACTGTTTTTT.

The chain uses TRBV12-5 and TRBJ2-1, with D possibly being TRBD1 (6 bases). Germline-derived CDR1 and CDR2 are LGHNT and FRNRAP. CDR3 length: 20 amino acids. V was trimmed by 0 bases and J by 5 bases, leaving 26 bases between them. The CDR3, as DNA: TGTGCTAGTGGTTTGGTACGACCCCCCCCGGGCCAGACAGGTGACAATGAGCAGTTCTTC. Amino acids: CASGLVRPPPGQTGDNEQFF. Looking up the rest from reference TRBV12-5 and TRBJ2-1 gives the full variable domain: DARVTQTPRHKVTEMGQEVTMRCQPILGHNTVFWYRQTMMQGLELLAYFRNRAPLDDSGMPKDRFSAEMPDATLATLKIQPSEPRDSAVYFCASGLVRPPPGQTGDNEQFFGPGTRLTVL.

The CDR3 reads CASSLALGYYGYTF. The CDR3 DNA sequence: TGTGCCAGCAGCTTAGCGCTCGGGTACTATGGCTACACCTTC. The V and J genes are TRBV7-9 and TRBJ1-2; D unclear. The CDR3 spans 14 residues. V lost 0 bases to trimming and J lost 3 bases, with 8 bases between them. In germline, CDR1 is SEHNR, CDR2 FQNEAQ (reference sequence).

The chain employs TRBV9 and TRBJ2-2; a possible D gene is TRBD2 (6 bases). The CDR3 extends over 17 amino acids. Trimming cost V 0 bases and J 0 bases, with 12 bases left between them. CDR1 and CDR2 (germline): SGDLS, YYNGEE. This chain's CDR3 is CASSVGSGGANTGELFF. In DNA, the CDR3 is TGTGCCAGCAGCGTAGGGTCAGGAGGGGCGAACACCGGGGAGCTGTTTTTT.

V usage is TRBV10-1 and J usage is TRBJ1-5, with D perhaps TRBD1 (6 bases). CDR1 is WNHNN, CDR2 SYGVQD, per germline (reference sequence). The V end was cut by 5 bases, the J end by 7 bases, with 15 bases between. The CDR3 contains 14 residues. The CDR3 sequence is CASSKTDSHQPQHF. For the CDR3, the DNA is TGCGCCAGCAGTAAAACGGACAGTCACCAGCCCCAGCATTTT.

V usage is TRBV19 and J usage is TRBJ1-1, with D perhaps TRBD1 (5 bases). From germline, CDR1 is LNHDA and CDR2 SQIVND (reference sequence). This CDR3 is built from 12 residues. Trimming removed 8 bases at V and 1 base at J, with 8 bases between. The CDR3 protein is CASWRGNTEAFF. In nucleotides, the CDR3 is TGTGCCAGTTGGAGGGGGAACACTGAAGCTTTCTTT.

J is TRBJ1-3 and V is TRBV6-6; possibly TRBD1 for D (5 bases). The CDR3 loop spans 16 amino acids. Germline CDR1 reads MNHNY; CDR2 reads SVGAGI (reference sequence). Trimming stripped 0 bases from V and 0 bases from J, with 9 bases between. The CDR3 loop is CASSYSRGASGNTIYF. The DNA for the CDR3 is TGTGCCAGCAGTTACTCGAGAGGGGCCTCTGGAAACACCATATATTTT.

The chain links TRBV30 to TRBJ2-1; D possibly corresponds to TRBD2 (6 bases). Per the germline V gene, CDR1 is GTSNPN and CDR2 is SVGIG (reference sequence). V was trimmed by 2 bases and J by 11 bases, leaving 16 bases between them. CDR3 length: 13 residues. The DNA for the CDR3 is TGTGCCTGGAGTCAATCTCGACTAGACCAGCAGTTCTTC. Amino acids: CAWSQSRLDQQFF.

This chain joins TRBV3-1 (or the pseudogene TRBV3-2) and TRBJ1-5, with D perhaps TRBD1 (6 bases). The CDR3 sequence is 17 residues long. The ends were cut back, 0 bases at V and 7 bases at J, with 19 bases in the middle. Per the germline V gene, CDR1 is LGHDT and CDR2 is YNNKEL (reference sequence). CDR3 amino acids: CASSQDPPGAFPQPQHF. The CDR3 DNA is TGTGCCAGCAGCCAAGACCCCCCAGGGGCCTTCCCACAGCCCCAGCATTTT.

The V gene is TRBV2, the J gene TRBJ2-7; tentatively, D is TRBD1 (5 bases). There are 15 residues in the CDR3. Trimming shortened V by 6 bases and J by 4 bases, and 19 bases separated the two germline ends. The germline V gene has CDR1 SNHLY and CDR2 FYNNEI. CDR3 nucleotides: TGTGCCAGCAGCGCGGCTCTAAGGGGCCCTTACGAGCAGTACTTC. Protein product: CASSAALRGPYEQYF.

The chain combines TRBV5-1 with TRBJ1-1; possible D gene TRBD1, 5 bases. Germline V CDR1 and CDR2: SGHRS, YFSETQ. V dropped 5 bases and J dropped 4 bases, with 12 bases sitting between them. CDR3 length equals 13 residues. CDR3 DNA sequence: TGCGCCAGCAGGGTCCTGGGGGGCACTGAAGCTTTCTTT. Translating it yields CASRVLGGTEAFF.

This rearrangement joins TRBV5-1 to TRBJ1-2; no definite D call. Germline assignment: CDR1 SGHRS and CDR2 YFSETQ. The CDR3 totals 16 residues. V lost 3 bases to trimming and J lost 0 bases, with 15 bases between them. The CDR3 protein is CASSSGMESANYGYTF. The DNA for the CDR3 is TGCGCCAGCAGCTCCGGTATGGAGAGCGCTAACTATGGCTACACCTTC.

The chain couples TRBV4-1 to TRBJ2-7, with D perhaps TRBD2 (6 bases). The CDR3 loop spans 14 amino acids. V lost 6 bases and J lost 0, with 12 bases in between. The germline V gene encodes CDR1 MGHRA and CDR2 YSYEKL. The CDR3 sequence is CASRRSGSSYEQYF. The CDR3 nucleotides read TGCGCCAGCAGGCGTAGCGGAAGCTCCTACGAGCAGTACTTC.